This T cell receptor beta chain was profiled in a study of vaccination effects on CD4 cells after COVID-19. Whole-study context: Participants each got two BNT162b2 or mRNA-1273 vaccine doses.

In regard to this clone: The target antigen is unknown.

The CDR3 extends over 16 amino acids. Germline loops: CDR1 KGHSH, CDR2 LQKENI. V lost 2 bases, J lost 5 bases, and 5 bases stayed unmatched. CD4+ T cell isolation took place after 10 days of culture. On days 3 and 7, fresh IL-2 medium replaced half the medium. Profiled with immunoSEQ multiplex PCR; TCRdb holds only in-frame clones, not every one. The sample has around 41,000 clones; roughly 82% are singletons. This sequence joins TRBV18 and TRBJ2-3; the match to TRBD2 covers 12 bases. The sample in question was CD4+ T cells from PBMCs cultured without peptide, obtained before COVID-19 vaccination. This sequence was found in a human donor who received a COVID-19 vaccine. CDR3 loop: CASSPRLAGAGDTQYF. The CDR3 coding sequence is TGTGCCAGCTCACCAAGACTAGCGGGGGCGGGAGATACGCAGTATTTT.